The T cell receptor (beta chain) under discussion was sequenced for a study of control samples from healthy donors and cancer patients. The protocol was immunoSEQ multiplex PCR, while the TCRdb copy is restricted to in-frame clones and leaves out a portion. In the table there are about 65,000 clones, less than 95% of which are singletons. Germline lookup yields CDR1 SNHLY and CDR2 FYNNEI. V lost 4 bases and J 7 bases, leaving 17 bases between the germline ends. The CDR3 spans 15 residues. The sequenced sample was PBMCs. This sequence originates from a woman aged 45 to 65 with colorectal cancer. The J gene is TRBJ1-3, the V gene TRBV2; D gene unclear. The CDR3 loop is CASSGEAPPGNTIYF. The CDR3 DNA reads TGTGCCAGCAGTGGTGAGGCACCCCCGGGGAACACCATATATTTT.